This TCR beta chain was captured by sequencing in a study of TIL therapy for anti-PD-1-resistant metastatic lung cancer. This CDR3 is built from 14 residues. The V segment lost 5 bases and the J segment 6 bases; nucleotides outside the gene matches: 10. Germline values: CDR1 MNHEY, CDR2 SVGAGI. Time point denoted: pre-treatment sample, taken before nivolumab and TIL therapy. Pleural nodules or supraclavicular lymph nodes made up most of the excised metastases sampled. This was the immunoSEQ v3 assay. Measured with immunoSEQ multiplex PCR; TCRdb has only the in-frame clones, and not every one. The sample holds more than 90,000 clones, around three fifths seen once.

This TCR derives from a person aged 25 to 85 with non-small cell lung cancer. The rearrangement links TRBV6-5 to TRBJ2-7, with TRBD1 matching over 7 bases. The sequenced sample was tumor tissue, obtained at baseline. This chain's CDR3 is CASSHTTGTGEQYF. The DNA for the CDR3 is TGTGCCAGCAGTCACACGACAGGGACGGGCGAGCAGTACTTC.